One sample yielded the 30 T cell receptor beta chains listed below, sequenced in a study of CD8+ T cells in alopecia areata. Extracted from the samples, RNA was reverse transcribed into cDNA to serve as the sequencing template. Data came from immunoSEQ multiplex PCR; TCRdb stores just in-frame clones and leaves some out. This table has 120,000 or so clones, approximately 47% appearing once. The sample comprised NKG2D-low CD8+ T cells sorted from blood. The receptor set was obtained from a human donor with alopecia areata.

The chain recombines TRBV29-1 with TRBJ1-2, with a possible D match to TRBD1 (5 bases). Germline CDR1 SQVTM, CDR2 ANQGSEA. The CDR3 runs to 12 residues. V lost 7 bases, J lost 3 bases, and 12 bases lay in between. The CDR3: CSAEGEDYGYTF. The CDR3 nucleotides are TGCAGCGCGGAAGGGGAGGACTATGGCTACACCTTC.

This clone was detected a few times. The V and J genes are TRBV29-1 and TRBJ2-2; D unresolved. The length of the CDR3 is 11 residues. V dropped 7 bases and J dropped 6 bases, with 9 bases sitting between them. Germline values: CDR1 SQVTM, CDR2 ANQGSEA. CDR3 coding DNA: TGCAGCGCTAGTGGCCCCGGGGAGCTGTTTTTT. It yields the protein CSASGPGELFF.

Comments on this clone: At one end, the junction sequence differs from germline, possibly due to a read error. This chain connects TRBV29-1 to TRBJ1-4, with D possibly TRBD1 on 5 matching bases. The V gene's germline CDR1 is SQVTM and CDR2 ANQGSEA. This CDR3 comprises 12 residues. For the CDR3, the DNA is TGCAGCGTGGAAGGGGAGGCTGAAAAACTGTTTTTT. Its translation is CSVEGEAEKLFF.

The chain carries TRBV28 and TRBJ2-7; D call uncertain. Trimming left V 6 bases short and J 7 bases short, with 16 bases between. Germline CDR1 and CDR2: MDHEN and SYDVKM. This CDR3 has 13 residues. In DNA, the CDR3 is TGTGCCAGCAGCCTCAGACTGATTTCAGAGCAGTACTTC. Residues: CASSLRLISEQYF.

This chain joins TRBV5-1 and TRBJ2-5, with D possibly TRBD1 on 6 matching bases. CDR1 is SGHRS, CDR2 YFSETQ, per germline. V lost 4 bases and J lost 0, with 13 bases in between. There are 15 residues in the CDR3. CDR3 loop: CASSPGAGYQETQYF. DNA for the CDR3: TGCGCCAGCAGCCCAGGGGCGGGCTACCAAGAGACCCAGTACTTC.

The rearrangement joins TRBV2 to TRBJ2-2; tentatively, D is TRBD1 (5 bases). The CDR3 runs to 14 residues. The V and J ends lost 5 bases and 6 bases respectively, with 13 bases between them. Germline-derived CDR1 and CDR2 are SNHLY and FYNNEI. CDR3 amino acids: CASSNTVGAGELFF. DNA of the CDR3: TGTGCCAGCAGTAATACCGTAGGGGCCGGGGAGCTGTTTTTT.

This clone has more than one count but fewer than ten. V usage is TRBV5-1 and J usage is TRBJ2-3, with D unresolved. Germline V lookup: CDR1 SGHRS, CDR2 YFSETQ. This CDR3 region has 13 residues. Trimming cost V 4 bases and J 6 bases, with 12 bases left between them. The CDR3: CASSGALRDTQYF. Written as DNA, the CDR3 is TGCGCCAGCAGCGGAGCCTTGCGGGATACGCAGTATTTT.

This rearrangement joins TRBV13 to TRBJ2-7; D gene unclear. Trimming removed 5 bases from V and 6 bases from J, with 11 bases in between. The CDR3 sequence is 12 residues long. The V gene's germline CDR1 is PRHDT and CDR2 FYEKMQ (reference sequence). In DNA form, the CDR3 reads TGTGCCAGCAGCCAAACGGTTCTCGAGCAGTACTTC. This encodes CASSQTVLEQYF.

This clone turned up a few times. The chain combines TRBV29-1 with TRBJ2-1, with 10 positions matching TRBD2. The germline V gene has CDR1 SQVTM and CDR2 ANQGSEA. The CDR3 is 14 amino acids. Trimming removed 2 bases from V and 9 bases from J; junction bases left unmatched: 7. The CDR3 is CSVEIAGGGSEQFF. CDR3 in DNA: TGCAGCGTTGAAATAGCGGGAGGTGGCAGTGAGCAGTTCTTC.

Only a few counts were recorded for this clone. The chain joins TRBV2 to TRBJ1-1; D gene unclear. Germline V lookup: CDR1 SNHLY, CDR2 FYNNEI. This CDR3 has 11 amino acids. V was trimmed by 6 bases and J by 11 bases, leaving 13 bases between them. Here the CDR3 DNA reads TGTGCCAGCAGCGGAACTCGTGCGGCTTTCTTT. Protein sequence: CASSGTRAAFF.

This clone was detected once. V and J are TRBV5-1 and TRBJ2-3; D is unresolved. The germline V and J ends were trimmed by 0 bases and 0 bases, with 11 bases remaining between them. The CDR3 sequence is 16 residues long. CDR1 and CDR2 (germline): SGHRS, YFSETQ. The CDR3 DNA is TGCGCCAGCAGCTTGGGAGCAGGCCATAGCACAGATACGCAGTATTTT. This gives the protein CASSLGAGHSTDTQYF.

Turning to this clone: The sample holds other DNA sequences that translate to the same CDR3. The CDR3 sequence is CASSLGTNYGYTF. CDR3 nucleotides: TGTGCCAGCAGCCTCGGTACCAACTATGGCTACACCTTC. The J gene is TRBJ1-2, the V gene TRBV27; D unresolved. The CDR3 runs 13 residues. The V end was cut by 6 bases, the J end by 2 bases, with 10 bases between. Germline CDR1 is MNHEY and CDR2 is SMNVEV (reference sequence).

A few counts support this clone. The V call is TRBV20-1, the J call TRBJ2-7; D unresolved. This CDR3 is 11 amino acids long. The germline V gene has CDR1 DFQATT and CDR2 SNEGSKA (reference sequence). V lost 4 bases and J 5 bases, leaving 9 bases between the germline ends. The CDR3 sequence is CSANEGNEQYF. The CDR3 nucleotides are TGCAGTGCTAACGAAGGAAACGAGCAGTACTTC.

This rearrangement joins TRBV25-1 to TRBJ1-2, with 9 bases that match TRBD1. After removal of 6 bases from V and 8 bases from J, the junction contained 7 bases not matched to a gene. CDR1 is MGHDK, CDR2 SYGVNS, per germline. The CDR3 length is 13 residues. The CDR3 region is CASRATGGDGYTF. CDR3 coding DNA: TGTGCCAGCAGGGCCACAGGGGGCGACGGCTACACCTTC.

The CDR3 sequence is CSAVGTGAHEQYF. CDR3 bases: TGCAGCGCCGTCGGGACAGGGGCCCACGAGCAGTACTTC. This sequence joins TRBV29-1 and TRBJ2-7; 10 nucleotides match TRBD1. Trimming cost V 7 bases and J 5 bases; bases outside gene matches: 8. Per the germline V gene, CDR1 is SQVTM and CDR2 is ANQGSEA. The CDR3 is 13 amino acids.

The chain is built from TRBV27 and TRBJ1-2; the D gene is possibly TRBD1 (6 bases). This CDR3 spans 14 amino acids. CDR1 is MNHEY and CDR2 is SMNVEV in the germline V gene (reference sequence). With 3 bases removed from V and 6 bases from J, the gap between germline ends came to 14 bases. For the CDR3, the DNA is TGTGCCAGCAGTTTTGAGGGGGGATCTGATGGCTACACCTTC. Translation gives CASSFEGGSDGYTF.

The gene calls are TRBV28 and TRBJ2-3, with no clear D. The V gene lost 5 bases and the J gene lost 0 bases, with 12 bases spanning the gap. Germline CDR1 is MDHEN and CDR2 is SYDVKM. The CDR3 covers 15 residues. This chain's CDR3 is CASSPGELSTDTQYF. CDR3 nucleotides: TGTGCCAGCAGTCCGGGTGAGCTGAGCACAGATACGCAGTATTTT.

The rearrangement uses TRBV29-1 and TRBJ1-1, with 7 bases fitting TRBD1. The CDR3 loop spans 12 amino acids. Germline V gene sequence: CDR1 SQVTM, CDR2 ANQGSEA. V was clipped by 3 bases and J by 7 bases; unmatched bases: 5. The CDR3 region has the DNA TGCAGCGTTGACGAGGGGGCGGGTGAAGCTTTCTTT. Its protein product is CSVDEGAGEAFF.

The V gene is TRBV15, the J gene TRBJ1-2; 7 positions match TRBD1. The V segment lost 3 bases and the J segment 4 bases; nucleotides outside the gene matches: 14. CDR3 length: 17 residues. The germline gives CDR1 LNHNV, CDR2 YYDKDF (reference sequence). The CDR3 loop is CATSSRGQPLETYGYTF. CDR3 DNA sequence: TGTGCCACCAGCAGTAGGGGGCAACCACTTGAGACCTATGGCTACACCTTC. The complete variable domain, with remaining parts taken from reference TRBV15 and TRBJ1-2, reads DAMVIQNPRYQVTQFGKPVTLSCSQTLNHNVMYWYQQKSSQAPKLLFHYYDKDFNNEADTPDNFQSRRPNTSFCFLDIRSPGLGDTAMYLCATSSRGQPLETYGYTFGSGTRLTVV.

This chain's CDR3 is CASSTRDSNEQFF. The CDR3 DNA reads as TGTGCCAGTAGTACCCGGGACAGCAATGAGCAGTTCTTC. This rearrangement joins TRBV19 to TRBJ2-1, with 7 bases fitting TRBD1. V gave up 4 bases and J gave up 6 bases; unmatched junction bases: 3. Germline V gene lookup returns CDR1 LNHDA and CDR2 SQIVND (reference sequence). CDR3 length: 13 amino acids.

On this clone itself: The sample holds other DNA sequences that translate to the same CDR3. The genes are TRBV30 and TRBJ2-3, with TRBD2 matching 7 bases. V was clipped by 2 bases and J by 1 base; unmatched bases: 3. The CDR3 runs to 14 residues. Germline V gene lookup returns CDR1 GTSNPN and CDR2 SVGIG (reference sequence). The CDR3 loop is CAWSSAGGTDTQYF. In nucleotides, the CDR3 is TGTGCCTGGAGTTCGGCGGGAGGCACAGATACGCAGTATTTT.

This clone was observed a handful of times. The rearrangement uses TRBV14 and TRBJ2-3, with D perhaps TRBD1 (5 bases). CDR1 and CDR2 (germline): SGHDN, FVKESK. The CDR3 loop spans 14 amino acids. Trimming removed 4 bases at V and 2 bases at J, with 10 bases between. The CDR3 protein is CASSLRQTTDTQYF. CDR3 DNA: TGTGCCAGCAGCCTGAGACAGACCACAGATACGCAGTATTTT.

The chain carries TRBV6-5 and TRBJ2-3, with D uncertain. The V gene lost 6 bases and the J gene lost 2 bases, with 12 bases spanning the gap. The CDR3 extends over 14 amino acids. Germline lookup yields CDR1 MNHEY and CDR2 SVGAGI. CDR3 sequence (DNA): TGTGCCAGCAGCACCGCTCCCCACACAGATACGCAGTATTTT. It yields the protein CASSTAPHTDTQYF.

A single count supports this clone. The CDR3 here is CSSYEVSHYGYTF. For the CDR3, the DNA is TGCAGCTCATACGAGGTCAGCCACTATGGCTACACCTTC. The chain recombines TRBV29-1 with TRBJ1-2; D is uncertain. CDR3 size: 13 residues. V shed 8 bases and J shed 3 bases, with 16 bases lying between them. Germline CDR1 and CDR2: SQVTM and ANQGSEA.

This clone was seen only a few times. The gene calls are TRBV28 and TRBJ2-3; 10 bases map to TRBD2. V lost 8 bases to trimming and J lost 9 bases; unmatched junction nucleotides: 14. There are 15 residues in the CDR3. CDR1 is MDHEN and CDR2 is SYDVKM in the germline V gene. In DNA form, the CDR3 reads TGTGCCAGCTACCCGACTAGCGGGCCGGGGGCAACGCAGTATTTT. This gives the protein CASYPTSGPGATQYF.

The chain combines TRBV28 with TRBJ2-1; 10 bases match TRBD1. V lost 4 bases, J lost 7 bases, and 7 bases stayed unmatched. Germline CDR1 is MDHEN and CDR2 is SYDVKM. The CDR3 length is 15 residues. CDR3 protein: CASSSGTGVTNEQFF. The DNA for the CDR3 is TGTGCCAGCAGTTCAGGGACAGGGGTTACAAATGAGCAGTTCTTC.

In this sample, this clone turned up a few times. J is TRBJ2-1 and V is TRBV28, with TRBD2 identical over 8 bases. The CDR3 loop spans 16 amino acids. Germline V gives CDR1 MDHEN, CDR2 SYDVKM. The V and J ends lost 7 bases and 8 bases, in that order; junction bases with no gene match: 16. The CDR3, as DNA: TGTGCCAGCATCACCACTGCGGGAGGATTGGGCGATGAGCAGTTCTTC. Protein product: CASITTAGGLGDEQFF. The variable domain in full, completed from reference TRBV28 and TRBJ2-1, reads DVKVTQSSRYLVKRTGEKVFLECVQDMDHENMFWYRQDPGLGLRLIYFSYDVKMKEKGDIPEGYSVSREKKERFSLILESASTNQTSMYLCASITTAGGLGDEQFFGPGTRLTVL.

The chain joins TRBV29-1 to TRBJ2-1, with D possibly matching TRBD2 (5 bases). This CDR3 has 14 amino acids. Trimming cost V 5 bases and J 1 base, with 12 bases left between them. Germline V gene sequence: CDR1 SQVTM, CDR2 ANQGSEA. The CDR3 is CSVRIEGSYNEQFF. The DNA of the CDR3 is TGCAGCGTTCGCATAGAGGGTTCCTACAATGAGCAGTTCTTC.

This sequence joins TRBV29-1 and TRBJ2-5, with a weak D call TRBD1 (5 bases). The CDR3 is 15 residues long. The V gene lost 4 bases and the J gene lost 1 base, with 16 bases spanning the gap. Per the germline V gene, CDR1 is SQVTM and CDR2 is ANQGSEA. The CDR3, as DNA: TGCAGCGTTGGGGTATACCAGGGCGGCCAAGAGACCCAGTACTTC. It translates to CSVGVYQGGQETQYF.

This clone was detected once. The gene calls are TRBV27 and TRBJ2-7, with 7 bases fitting TRBD2. The junction had 5 bases not matched to a gene; V was cut back by 6 bases and J by 6 bases. CDR3 length equals 12 residues. In germline, CDR1 is MNHEY, CDR2 SMNVEV (reference sequence). DNA of the CDR3: TGTGCCAGCAGCCGGACTAGTAGCGAGCAGTACTTC. As protein: CASSRTSSEQYF.